This T cell receptor (beta chain) was profiled in a study of cytomegalovirus exposure and HLA in healthy donors. Study as a whole: Ancestry clustering placed about four fifths of approximately 370 genotyped donors in the Caucasian-associated cluster.

This clone came up a few times. What it binds is unknown. Trimming took off 2 bases at V and 0 bases at J, with 8 bases between the two ends. Looked up from germline, CDR1 is SGHTA and CDR2 is FQGNSA. The CDR3 runs 14 residues. The primer mix had 60 Vbeta and 13 Jbeta primers. Sequenced by immunoSEQ multiplex PCR; TCRdb stores in-frame clones only, minus some. The table records 90,000 to 150,000 clones, 70% to 85% of them present only once. General observations from the study: A few V segments could not be told apart, such as TRBV6-2 and TRBV6-3, and were left out. CMV antigen specificity of three CMV-associated chains was confirmed in vitro. Upon later analysis, HLA-associated TCR beta chains proved more clonally expanded than other, equally common chains.

Source material: PBMCs. This chain uses TRBV7-2 with TRBJ2-7; D is unresolved. The sequence was collected from a woman aged 50 to 60 in good health and CMV-seropositive. The CDR3 nucleotides are TGTGCCAGCAGCTTATACGCGAGCTCCTACGAGCAGTACTTC. It yields the protein CASSLYASSYEQYF.